A selection of T cell receptor beta chains follows, all from one sample in a study of blood T cell repertoires in COVID-19. Using immunoSEQ multiplex PCR, the repertoire was profiled, and TCRdb retains in-frame clones only, with some absent. The data contain tens of thousands of clones, about 90% of them seen just once; the ten biggest clones take up 4% to 6.5%. What was sequenced was peripheral blood. All receptors derive from a man aged 45-65 years with acute or convalescent COVID-19. CDR3s leave out the opening cysteine and the closing phenylalanine or tryptophan.

TRBV3-1/TRBV3-2 ASSQPRGGQNTEAF
TRBV19 ASSMEGTGDYGYT
TRBV7-9 ASLFGVAGTDTQY
TRBV7-8 ASSLRPSGTVMNTEAF
TRBV10-2 ASSNRQGKNEQF
TRBV14 ASSQHRTGGYAGANVLT
TRBV2 ARAQGGGYT
TRBV3-1/TRBV3-2 ASSQGRLAGQETQY
TRBV28 ASTNTNAEAF
TRBV30 AWSVAGGRETQY
TRBV7-2 ASSLDRGLPYEQY
TRBV24-1 ATSDFQFQY
TRBV4-3 ASSQDPISGSRSYEQY
TRBV18 ASSPNIGTGELF
TRBV6-5 ASIANTEAF
TRBV30 AWSGGVSGSVFNEQF
TRBV5-5 ASDLAGFPADTQY
TRBV7-6 ASSLAEGTGELF
TRBV19 ASSESGANVLT
TRBV5-8 ASSPGLAGDTQY
TRBV6-6 ASSLAHSGAQETQY
TRBV5-5 ASSTGYQIEQF
TRBV24-1 ATSEAGGRNEQF